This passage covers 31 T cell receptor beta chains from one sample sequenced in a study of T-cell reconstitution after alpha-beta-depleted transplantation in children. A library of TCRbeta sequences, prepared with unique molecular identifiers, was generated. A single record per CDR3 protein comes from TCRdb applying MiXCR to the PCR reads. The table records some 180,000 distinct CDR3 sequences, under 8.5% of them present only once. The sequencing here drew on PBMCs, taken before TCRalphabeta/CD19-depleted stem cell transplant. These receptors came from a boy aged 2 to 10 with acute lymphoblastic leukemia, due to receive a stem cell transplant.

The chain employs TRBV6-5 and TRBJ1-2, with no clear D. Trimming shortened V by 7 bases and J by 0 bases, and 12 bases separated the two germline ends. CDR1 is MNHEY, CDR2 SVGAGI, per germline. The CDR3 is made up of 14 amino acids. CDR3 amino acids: CASTSRGANYGYTF. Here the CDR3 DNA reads TGTGCCAGCACGTCACGGGGAGCTAACTATGGCTACACCTTC.

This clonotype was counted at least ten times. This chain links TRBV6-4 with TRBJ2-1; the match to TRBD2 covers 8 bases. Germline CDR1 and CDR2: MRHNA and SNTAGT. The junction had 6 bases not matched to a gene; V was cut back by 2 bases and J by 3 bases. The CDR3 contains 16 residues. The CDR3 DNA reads TGTGCCAGCAGTGACCGTGTCGGGGGGGGCTACAATGAGCAGTTCTTC. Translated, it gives CASSDRVGGGYNEQFF.

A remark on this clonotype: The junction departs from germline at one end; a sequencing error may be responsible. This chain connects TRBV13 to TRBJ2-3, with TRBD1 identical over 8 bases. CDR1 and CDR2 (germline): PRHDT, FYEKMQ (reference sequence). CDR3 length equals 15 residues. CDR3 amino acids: CAISFRQGSTDTQYF. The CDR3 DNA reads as TGTGCCATCAGCTTCAGACAGGGGAGCACAGATACGCAGTATTTT.

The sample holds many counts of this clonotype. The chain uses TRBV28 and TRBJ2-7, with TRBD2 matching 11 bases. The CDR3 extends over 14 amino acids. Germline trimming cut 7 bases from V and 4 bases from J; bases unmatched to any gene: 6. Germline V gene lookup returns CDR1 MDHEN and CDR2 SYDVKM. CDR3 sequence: CASKSASGGYEQYF. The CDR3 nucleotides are TGTGCCAGCAAGTCGGCTAGCGGGGGGTACGAGCAGTACTTC.

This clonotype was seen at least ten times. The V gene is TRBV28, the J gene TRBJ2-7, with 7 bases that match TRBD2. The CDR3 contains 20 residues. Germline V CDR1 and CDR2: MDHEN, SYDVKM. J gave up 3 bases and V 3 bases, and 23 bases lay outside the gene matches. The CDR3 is CASSFPEVVPGRIMDYEQYF. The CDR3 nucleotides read TGTGCCAGCAGTTTCCCTGAGGTGGTACCCGGGAGGATTATGGACTACGAGCAGTACTTC.

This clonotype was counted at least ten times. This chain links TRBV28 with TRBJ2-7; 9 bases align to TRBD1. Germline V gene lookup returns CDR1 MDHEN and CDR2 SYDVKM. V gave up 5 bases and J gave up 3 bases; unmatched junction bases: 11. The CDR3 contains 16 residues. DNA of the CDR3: TGTGCCAGCAGTCATATACTTGGGACAGGGAACTACGAGCAGTACTTC. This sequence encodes CASSHILGTGNYEQYF.

The CDR3 DNA is TGTGCCAGCATAGACGGCTTGGGTGAGCAGTTCTTC. Amino acids: CASIDGLGEQFF. This rearrangement joins TRBV2 to TRBJ2-1; D unclear. The V gene lost 7 bases and the J gene lost 9 bases, with 13 bases spanning the gap. This CDR3 has 12 amino acids. The germline V gene has CDR1 SNHLY and CDR2 FYNNEI.

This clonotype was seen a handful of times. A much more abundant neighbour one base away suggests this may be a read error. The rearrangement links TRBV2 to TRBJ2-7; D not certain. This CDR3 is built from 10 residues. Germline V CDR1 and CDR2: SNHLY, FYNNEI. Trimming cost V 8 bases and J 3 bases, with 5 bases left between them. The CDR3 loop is CASRNYEQYF. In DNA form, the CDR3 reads TGTGCCAGCCGAAACTACGAGCAGTACTTC.

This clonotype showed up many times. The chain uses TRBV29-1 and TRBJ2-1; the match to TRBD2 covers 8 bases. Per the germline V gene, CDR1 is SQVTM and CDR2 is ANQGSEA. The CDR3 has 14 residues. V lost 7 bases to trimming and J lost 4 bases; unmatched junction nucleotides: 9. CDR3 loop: CSATSGSLYNEQFF. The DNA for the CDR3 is TGCAGCGCCACAAGCGGGAGCCTTTACAATGAGCAGTTCTTC.

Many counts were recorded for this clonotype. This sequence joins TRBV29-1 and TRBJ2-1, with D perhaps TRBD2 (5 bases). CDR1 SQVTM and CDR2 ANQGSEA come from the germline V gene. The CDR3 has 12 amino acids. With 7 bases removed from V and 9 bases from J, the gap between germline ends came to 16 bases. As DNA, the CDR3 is TGCAGCGCTTGGACTGTCCGGGGTGAGCAGTTCTTC. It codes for CSAWTVRGEQFF.

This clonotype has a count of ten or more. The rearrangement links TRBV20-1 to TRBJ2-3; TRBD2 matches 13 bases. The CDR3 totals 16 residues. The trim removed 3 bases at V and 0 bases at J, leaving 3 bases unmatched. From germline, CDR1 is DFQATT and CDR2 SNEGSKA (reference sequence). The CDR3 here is CSARGTSGISTDTQYF. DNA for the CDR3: TGCAGTGCTAGGGGGACTAGCGGGATTAGCACAGATACGCAGTATTTT.

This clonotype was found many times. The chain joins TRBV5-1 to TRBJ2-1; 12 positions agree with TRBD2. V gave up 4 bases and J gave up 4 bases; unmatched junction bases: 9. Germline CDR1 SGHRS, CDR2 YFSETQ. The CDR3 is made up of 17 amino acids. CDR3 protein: CASSPGWGTSGYNEQFF. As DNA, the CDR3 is TGCGCCAGCAGCCCCGGTTGGGGGACTAGCGGGTACAATGAGCAGTTCTTC.

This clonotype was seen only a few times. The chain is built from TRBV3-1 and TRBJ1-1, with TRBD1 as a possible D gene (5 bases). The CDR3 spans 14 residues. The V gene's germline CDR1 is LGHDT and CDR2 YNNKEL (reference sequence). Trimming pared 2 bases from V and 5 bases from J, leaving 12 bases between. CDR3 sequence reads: CASSQTGGLTEAFF. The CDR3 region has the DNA TGTGCCAGCAGCCAAACGGGGGGTCTGACTGAAGCTTTCTTT.

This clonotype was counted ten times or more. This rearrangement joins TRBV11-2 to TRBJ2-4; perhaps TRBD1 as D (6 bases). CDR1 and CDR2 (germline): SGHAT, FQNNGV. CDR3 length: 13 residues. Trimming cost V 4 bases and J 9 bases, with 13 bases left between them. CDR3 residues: CASSSRTGSIQYF. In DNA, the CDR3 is TGTGCCAGCAGCTCTCGCACAGGGAGCATTCAGTACTTC.

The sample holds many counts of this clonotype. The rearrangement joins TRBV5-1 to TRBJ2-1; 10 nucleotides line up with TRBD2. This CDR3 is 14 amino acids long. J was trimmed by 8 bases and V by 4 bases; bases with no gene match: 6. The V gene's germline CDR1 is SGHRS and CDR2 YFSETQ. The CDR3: CASSRSGGADEQFF. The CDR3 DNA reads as TGCGCCAGCAGCCGAAGCGGGGGGGCGGATGAGCAGTTCTTC.

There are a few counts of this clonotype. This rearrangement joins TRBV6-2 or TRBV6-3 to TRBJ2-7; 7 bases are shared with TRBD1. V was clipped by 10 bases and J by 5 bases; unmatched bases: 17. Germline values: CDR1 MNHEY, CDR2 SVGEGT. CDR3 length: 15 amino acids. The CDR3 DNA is TGTGCCACCACGACCTATGACAGGGAATTCCACGAGCAGTACTTC. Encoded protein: CATTTYDREFHEQYF.

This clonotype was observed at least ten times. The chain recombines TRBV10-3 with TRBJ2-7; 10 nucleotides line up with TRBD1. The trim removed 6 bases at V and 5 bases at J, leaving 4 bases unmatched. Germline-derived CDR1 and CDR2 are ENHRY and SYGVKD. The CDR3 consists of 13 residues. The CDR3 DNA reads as TGTGCCATCAGCCGGGGACAGGGGAACGAGCAGTACTTC. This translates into CAISRGQGNEQYF.

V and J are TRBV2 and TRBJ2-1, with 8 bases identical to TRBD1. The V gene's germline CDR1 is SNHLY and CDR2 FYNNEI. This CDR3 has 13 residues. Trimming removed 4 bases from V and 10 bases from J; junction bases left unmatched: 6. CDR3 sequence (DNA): TGTGCCAGCAGTGCGGCAGGGGGCGACGAGCAGTTCTTC. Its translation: CASSAAGGDEQFF.

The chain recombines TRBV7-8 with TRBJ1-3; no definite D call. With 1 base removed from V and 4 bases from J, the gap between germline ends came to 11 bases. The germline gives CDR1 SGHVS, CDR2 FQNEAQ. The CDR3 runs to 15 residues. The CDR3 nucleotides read TGTGCCAGCAGCTTAGGGGCAGGCCCGGGAAACACCATATATTTT. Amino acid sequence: CASSLGAGPGNTIYF. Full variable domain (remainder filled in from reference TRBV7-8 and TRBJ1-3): GAGVSQSPRYKVAKRGQDVALRCDPISGHVSLFWYQQALGQGPEFLTYFQNEAQLDKSGLPSDRFFAERPEGSVSTLKIQRTQQEDSAVYLCASSLGAGPGNTIYFGEGSWLTVV.

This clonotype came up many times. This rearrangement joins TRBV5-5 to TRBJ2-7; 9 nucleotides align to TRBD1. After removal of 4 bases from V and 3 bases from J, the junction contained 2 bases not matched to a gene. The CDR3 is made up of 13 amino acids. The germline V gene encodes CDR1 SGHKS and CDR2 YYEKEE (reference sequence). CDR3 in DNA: TGTGCCAGCAGCAACAGGGGGCTCTACGAGCAGTACTTC. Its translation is CASSNRGLYEQYF.

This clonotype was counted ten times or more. The DNA of the CDR3 is TGTGCCAGCAGTTTACGGGAGGGCCTCTCCTACGAGCAGTACTTC. Protein: CASSLREGLSYEQYF. The rearrangement joins TRBV12-3 or TRBV12-4 to TRBJ2-7, with 8 positions matching TRBD2. The V and J ends lost 2 bases and 0 bases, in that order; junction bases with no gene match: 3. The CDR3 runs to 15 residues.

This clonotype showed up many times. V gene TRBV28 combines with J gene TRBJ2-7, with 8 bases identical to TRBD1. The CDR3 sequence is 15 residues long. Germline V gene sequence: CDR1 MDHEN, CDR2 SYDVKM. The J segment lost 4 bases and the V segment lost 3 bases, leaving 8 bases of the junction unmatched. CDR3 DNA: TGTGCCAGCAGTTTCGAGCAGGGGGCGCCGTACGAGCAGTACTTC. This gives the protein CASSFEQGAPYEQYF.

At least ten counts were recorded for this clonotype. CDR3 sequence: CAISERPREQYF. CDR3 coding DNA: TGTGCCATCAGTGAGCGGCCCCGCGAGCAGTACTTC. The chain recombines TRBV10-3 with TRBJ2-7, with D uncertain. Germline CDR1 is ENHRY and CDR2 is SYGVKD. Trimming left V 2 bases short and J 6 bases short, with 8 bases between. The CDR3 spans 12 residues.

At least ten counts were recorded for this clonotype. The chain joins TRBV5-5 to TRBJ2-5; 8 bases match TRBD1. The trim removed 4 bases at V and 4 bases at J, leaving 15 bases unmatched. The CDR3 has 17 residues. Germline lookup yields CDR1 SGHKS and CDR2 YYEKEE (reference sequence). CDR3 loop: CASSPDPDRDDRETQYF. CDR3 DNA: TGTGCCAGCAGCCCCGATCCGGACAGGGACGACCGAGAGACCCAGTACTTC.

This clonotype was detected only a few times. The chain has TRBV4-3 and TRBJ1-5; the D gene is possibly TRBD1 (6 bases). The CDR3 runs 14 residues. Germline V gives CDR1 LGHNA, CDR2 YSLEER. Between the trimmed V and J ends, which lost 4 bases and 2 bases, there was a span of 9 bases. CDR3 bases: TGCGCCAGCAGCCTGAACAGGGGCAATCAGCCCCAGCATTTT. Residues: CASSLNRGNQPQHF.

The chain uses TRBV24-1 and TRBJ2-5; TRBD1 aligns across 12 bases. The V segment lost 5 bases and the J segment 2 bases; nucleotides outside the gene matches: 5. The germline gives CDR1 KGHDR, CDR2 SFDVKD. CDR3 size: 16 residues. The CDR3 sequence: CATSGGGQGAQETQYF. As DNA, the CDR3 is TGTGCCACCAGTGGGGGGGGACAGGGGGCTCAAGAGACCCAGTACTTC.

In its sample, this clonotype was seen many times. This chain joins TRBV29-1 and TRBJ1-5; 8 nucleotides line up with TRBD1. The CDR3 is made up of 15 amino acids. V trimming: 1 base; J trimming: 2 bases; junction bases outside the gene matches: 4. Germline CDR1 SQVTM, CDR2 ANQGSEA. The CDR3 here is CSVEAGGQGNQPQHF. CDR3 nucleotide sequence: TGCAGCGTTGAAGCGGGGGGACAGGGCAATCAGCCCCAGCATTTT.

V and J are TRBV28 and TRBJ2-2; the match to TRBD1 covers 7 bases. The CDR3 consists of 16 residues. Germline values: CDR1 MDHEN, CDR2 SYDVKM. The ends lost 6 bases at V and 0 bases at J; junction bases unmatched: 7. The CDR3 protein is CASRRTGLTNTGELFF. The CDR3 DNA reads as TGTGCCAGCAGGAGGACAGGACTTACGAACACCGGGGAGCTGTTTTTT.

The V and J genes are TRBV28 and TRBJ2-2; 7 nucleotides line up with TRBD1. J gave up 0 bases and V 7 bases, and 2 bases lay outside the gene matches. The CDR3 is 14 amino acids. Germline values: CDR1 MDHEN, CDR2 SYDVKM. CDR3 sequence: CASTGGANTGELFF. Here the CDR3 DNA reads TGTGCCAGCACAGGGGGTGCGAACACCGGGGAGCTGTTTTTT.

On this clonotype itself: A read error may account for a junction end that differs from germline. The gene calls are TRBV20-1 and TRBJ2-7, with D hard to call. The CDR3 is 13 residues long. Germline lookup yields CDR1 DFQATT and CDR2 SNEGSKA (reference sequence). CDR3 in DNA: TGCAGTGCTTCAGTAGGGAAACTCTACGAGCAGTGCTTC. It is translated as CSASVGKLYEQCF.

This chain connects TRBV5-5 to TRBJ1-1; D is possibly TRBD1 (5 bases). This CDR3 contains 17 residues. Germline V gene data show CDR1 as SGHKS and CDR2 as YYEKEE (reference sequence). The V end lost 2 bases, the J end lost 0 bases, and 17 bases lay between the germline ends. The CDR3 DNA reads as TGTGCCAGCAGCTTCGGAGGGGTTTTTTTTTTGAACACTGAAGCTTTCTTT. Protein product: CASSFGGVFFLNTEAFF.